Below, one T cell receptor (beta chain) is given with its context. This clone was recorded a few times. Which antigen it targets is not known. No per-base quality is available; no much larger clone lies one base away. This sample is drawn from a study of shared clonotypes between healthy human individuals (TCRdb year 2020). At the level of the whole study: The cohort included three men and a couple of women between 18 and 49 years of age. For each donor, CD4 naive and CD4 memory were each given three plates, CD8 naive was given two plates, and CD8 memory was given one plate. Each donor's leukapheresis produced roughly between roughly 0.85 and 10 billion PBMCs. Libraries were prepared and TCR repertoires were sequenced by different laboratories using diverse techniques, in order to increase sequencing depth and limit assay-specific biases. To estimate repertoire size and how much clonotypes are shared between individuals, the study performed deep sequencing of blood TCR repertoires from about five healthy adults. Summary of the overall study and its limitations: Even with the large sequencing depth, rarefaction of the sorted-subset datasets indicated that sequencing was incomplete. Across four donors, approximately 4.6% of naive CD4, approximately 3.6% of naive CD8, 2.3% of memory CD4, and under 0.45% of memory CD8 clonotypes were shared. Pairwise subsampling indicated that sequencing depth was expected to affect the degree of clonotype sharing among donors. Sampling was restricted to blood, and TCR repertoires in tissue are likely to differ from TCR repertoires in blood. Estimated clonotype richness was generally larger for naive than for memory subsets. Because the study included a small number of donors, the genetic and exposure-history diversity represented was limited. Compared with non-shared clonotypes, clonotypes shared by all four sorted-subset donors had higher generation probabilities.

CDR1 and CDR2, per the germline V gene, are MNHNS and SASEGT. V is pared back by 7 bases and J by 1 base, with 11 bases lying between the germline termini. The CDR3 spans 15 residues, from the cysteine through the phenylalanine. The entry retains the CDR3 DNA only, 45 bases that are in frame from base 1. Donors were healthy HIV-negative adults with no recently reported acute infections or vaccinations. Only Caucasian adults living in Nashville, Tennessee, USA were represented among the donors. CD4+ T cells were enriched by magnetic negative selection, after which naive cells were positively selected on CD45RA and the negative fraction was taken as the memory subset. After blood collection by leukapheresis, PBMCs were isolated using Ficoll-Histopaque density gradient centrifugation and then cryopreserved in the vapor phase of liquid nitrogen. Analytical flow cytometry was used to check the purity and quantity of every magnetically sorted T cell population. Genomic DNA was isolated from every sorted fraction and measured by UV absorbance on a Nanodrop 2000c.

TCR CDR3 regions were amplified from genomic DNA by multiplex PCR using the deep immunoSEQ assay. For each cell subset, the extracted genomic DNA was distributed evenly across all wells of several immunoSEQ 96-well plates, and each plate served as one replicate. Each replicate PCR for sorted subsets received roughly 0.2 ug genomic DNA, equal to roughly 29,000 T cell genomes. Purified libraries were quantified with a Qubit 3.0 fluorometer, sized on a Bioanalyzer 2100, and re-quantified with the KAPA Library Quantification kit. Every immunoSEQ 96-well plate was sequenced on a separate single-read 150-cycle Illumina NextSeq 550 flow cell. The study's own analysis went as follows. The immunoSEQ output contained only junctional sequences without quality scores, so filtering could not match that applied to full-length reads. Sequences were annotated with PyIR, a Python wrapper for IgBLAST v1.9, and V/J genes and CDR3 were assigned using IMGT germline references. Any read was removed if the V/J assignment was weak (E-value above 1e-6), the CDR3 was missing, or the read contained stop codons, out-of-frame junctions, or ambiguous translated residues. V3J clonotypes were defined by identical inferred V gene, J gene, and CDR3 amino acid sequence. To compute the percentage overlap between repertoires, the number of shared unique clonotypes was divided by the size of the smaller repertoire. RTK rarefaction, the Chao1 estimator, and Recon v2.1 estimates of unobserved clonotypes were used to assess repertoire richness. Generation probabilities for all TCRbeta clonotypes obtained by the gDNA method from four donors were computed using OLGA. TCRdb took this table from immuneACCESS and kept in-frame rearrangements with V and J called. Such tables lack part of the clones; where checked against another copy, unresolved V genes explain under half of the gap, and the rest is unexplained. Clone size and V and J calls were adopted from that table, with D and trimming inferred from the DNA. The sample table shows a few million clones, and approximately 90% are seen once. The ten largest clones capture around 0.14% of the sample.

Input material: naive CD4+ T cells sorted from blood. Explained via the paper, the cell subset or site label denotes: CD45RA+ positively selected. The TCR was taken from a man younger than 30 in good health. This chain joins TRBV6-1 to TRBJ1-6, with no reliable assignment of the D segment. The DNA is as follows: TGTGCCAGCACCATGGAGGGATCCTATAATTCACCCCTCCACTTT. Its coded protein is CASTMEGSYNSPLHF.